This T cell receptor (beta chain) was found in a study of identical twins. The study's findings and limits: Reduced insertions were recorded for abundant cord blood beta clonotypes, with no such pattern in memory repertoires. Alpha sequences that were out-of-frame and twin-shared showed an excess of low generation probability.

TCRdb re-called the 5' RACE reads with MiXCR, one entry per CDR3 protein. Seen here are 700,000 or so distinct CDR3 sequences, 8.6% observed once, and the top ten hold roughly 0.9%. All of the donors were Caucasians in good health. Looked up from germline, CDR1 is LGHNA and CDR2 is YSLEER. The CDR3 loop spans 13 amino acids. Trimming cost V 0 bases and J 7 bases, with 6 bases left between them. Comments on this clonotype: Its antigen is currently unknown.

The sample was also linked to a second study, of yellow fever vaccine responses in identical twins. In that study: Reports say the vaccine T cell response in twins looked partly convergent and partly personalized.

The sequence was obtained from a woman between 18 and 29 years old in good health. What was sequenced was PBMCs. The chain couples TRBV4-3 to TRBJ2-2, with D unresolved. The CDR3 is CASSQERFGELFF. The CDR3 DNA follows: TGCGCCAGCAGCCAAGAACGGTTCGGGGAGCTGTTTTTT.